Each of the 3 T cell receptor beta chains below was sequenced from the same sample in a study of brain T cells in children with intractable seizures. Measured with immunoSEQ multiplex PCR; TCRdb has only the in-frame clones, and not every one. Among roughly 80,000 clones listed, under 95% were seen once. This material consisted of peripheral blood, taken at surgery. The source of these receptors is a girl aged 2 to 10 with Rasmussen encephalitis and intractable seizures.

J is TRBJ1-4 and V is TRBV29-1; the match to TRBD1 covers 7 bases. This CDR3 is 13 amino acids long. Per the germline V gene, CDR1 is SQVTM and CDR2 is ANQGSEA. The V and J ends lost 6 bases and 1 base, in that order; junction bases with no gene match: 2. DNA for the CDR3: TGCAGCGTCAGGGGGAGAACTAATGAAAAACTGTTTTTT. Its protein is CSVRGRTNEKLFF.

The chain employs TRBV9 and TRBJ1-1; no clear D. Germline CDR1 reads SGDLS; CDR2 reads YYNGEE. V lost 0 bases and J 0 bases, leaving 3 bases between the germline ends. The CDR3 runs to 13 residues. The CDR3 coding sequence is TGTGCCAGCAGCGTAGAGGTGAACACTGAAGCTTTCTTT. It codes for CASSVEVNTEAFF.

J is TRBJ2-7 and V is TRBV6-5; 7 bases are a match to TRBD1. CDR1 and CDR2 from the germline V gene are MNHEY and SVGAGI. The CDR3 is made up of 13 amino acids. Losses at the gene ends were 10 bases for V and 1 base for J; bases not matched to a gene: 7. As DNA, the CDR3 is TGTGCCACGAACGGACAGGCGTCCTACGAGCAGTACTTC. Protein: CATNGQASYEQYF.